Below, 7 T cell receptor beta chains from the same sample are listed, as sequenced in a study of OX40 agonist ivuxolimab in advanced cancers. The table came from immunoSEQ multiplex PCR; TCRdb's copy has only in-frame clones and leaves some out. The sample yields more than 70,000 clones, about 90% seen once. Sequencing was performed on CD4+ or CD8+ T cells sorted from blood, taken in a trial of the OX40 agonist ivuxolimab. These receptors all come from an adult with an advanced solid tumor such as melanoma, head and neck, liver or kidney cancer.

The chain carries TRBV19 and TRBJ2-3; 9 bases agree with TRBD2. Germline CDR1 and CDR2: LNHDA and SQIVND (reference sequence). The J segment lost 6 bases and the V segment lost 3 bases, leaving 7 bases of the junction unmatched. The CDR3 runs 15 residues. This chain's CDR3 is CASSMGGRAADTQYF. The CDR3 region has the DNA TGTGCCAGTAGTATGGGCGGGAGGGCCGCCGATACGCAGTATTTT.

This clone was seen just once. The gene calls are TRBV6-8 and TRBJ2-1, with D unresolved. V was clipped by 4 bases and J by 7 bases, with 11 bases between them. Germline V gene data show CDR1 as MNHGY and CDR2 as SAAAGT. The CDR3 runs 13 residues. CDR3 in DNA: TGTGCCAGCAGTTTTAATCTATCTAATGAGCAGTTCTTC. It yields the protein CASSFNLSNEQFF.

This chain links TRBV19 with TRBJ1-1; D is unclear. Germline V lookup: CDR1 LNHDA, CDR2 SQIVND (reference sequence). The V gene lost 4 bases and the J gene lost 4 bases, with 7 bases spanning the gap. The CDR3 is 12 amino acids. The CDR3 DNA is TGTGCCAGTAGTAATCTGGGCACTGAAGCTTTCTTT. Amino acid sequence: CASSNLGTEAFF. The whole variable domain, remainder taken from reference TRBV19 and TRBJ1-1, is DGGITQSPKYLFRKEGQNVTLSCEQNLNHDAMYWYRQDPGQGLRLIYYSQIVNDFQKGDIAEGYSVSREKKESFPLTVTSAQKNPTAFYLCASSNLGTEAFFGQGTRLTVV.

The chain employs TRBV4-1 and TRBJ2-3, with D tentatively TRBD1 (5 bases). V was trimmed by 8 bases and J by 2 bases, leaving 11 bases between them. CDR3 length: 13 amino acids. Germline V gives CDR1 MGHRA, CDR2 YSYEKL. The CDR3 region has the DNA TGCGCCAGCGGACCGACAGCCACAGATACGCAGTATTTT. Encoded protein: CASGPTATDTQYF.

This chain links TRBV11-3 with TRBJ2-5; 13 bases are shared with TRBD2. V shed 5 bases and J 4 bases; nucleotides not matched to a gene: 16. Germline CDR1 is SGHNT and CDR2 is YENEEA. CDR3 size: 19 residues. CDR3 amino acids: CASSLMGGLAGEGRETQYF. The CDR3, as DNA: TGTGCCAGCAGCCTTATGGGTGGACTAGCGGGAGAGGGGAGAGAGACCCAGTACTTC.

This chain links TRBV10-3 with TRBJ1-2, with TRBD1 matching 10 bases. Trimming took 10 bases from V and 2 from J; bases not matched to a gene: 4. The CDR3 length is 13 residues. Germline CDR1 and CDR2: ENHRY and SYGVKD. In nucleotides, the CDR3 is TGTGCCAGCAAGGGACAGGGGAACTATGGCTACACCTTC. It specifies CASKGQGNYGYTF.

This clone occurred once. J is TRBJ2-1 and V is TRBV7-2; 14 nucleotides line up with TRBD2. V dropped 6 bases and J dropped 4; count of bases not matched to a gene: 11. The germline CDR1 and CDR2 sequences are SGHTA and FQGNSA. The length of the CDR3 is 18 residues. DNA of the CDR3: TGTGCCAGCAGGGGGACTAGCGGGAGTAAAGGCGGTTACAATGAGCAGTTCTTC. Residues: CASRGTSGSKGGYNEQFF.